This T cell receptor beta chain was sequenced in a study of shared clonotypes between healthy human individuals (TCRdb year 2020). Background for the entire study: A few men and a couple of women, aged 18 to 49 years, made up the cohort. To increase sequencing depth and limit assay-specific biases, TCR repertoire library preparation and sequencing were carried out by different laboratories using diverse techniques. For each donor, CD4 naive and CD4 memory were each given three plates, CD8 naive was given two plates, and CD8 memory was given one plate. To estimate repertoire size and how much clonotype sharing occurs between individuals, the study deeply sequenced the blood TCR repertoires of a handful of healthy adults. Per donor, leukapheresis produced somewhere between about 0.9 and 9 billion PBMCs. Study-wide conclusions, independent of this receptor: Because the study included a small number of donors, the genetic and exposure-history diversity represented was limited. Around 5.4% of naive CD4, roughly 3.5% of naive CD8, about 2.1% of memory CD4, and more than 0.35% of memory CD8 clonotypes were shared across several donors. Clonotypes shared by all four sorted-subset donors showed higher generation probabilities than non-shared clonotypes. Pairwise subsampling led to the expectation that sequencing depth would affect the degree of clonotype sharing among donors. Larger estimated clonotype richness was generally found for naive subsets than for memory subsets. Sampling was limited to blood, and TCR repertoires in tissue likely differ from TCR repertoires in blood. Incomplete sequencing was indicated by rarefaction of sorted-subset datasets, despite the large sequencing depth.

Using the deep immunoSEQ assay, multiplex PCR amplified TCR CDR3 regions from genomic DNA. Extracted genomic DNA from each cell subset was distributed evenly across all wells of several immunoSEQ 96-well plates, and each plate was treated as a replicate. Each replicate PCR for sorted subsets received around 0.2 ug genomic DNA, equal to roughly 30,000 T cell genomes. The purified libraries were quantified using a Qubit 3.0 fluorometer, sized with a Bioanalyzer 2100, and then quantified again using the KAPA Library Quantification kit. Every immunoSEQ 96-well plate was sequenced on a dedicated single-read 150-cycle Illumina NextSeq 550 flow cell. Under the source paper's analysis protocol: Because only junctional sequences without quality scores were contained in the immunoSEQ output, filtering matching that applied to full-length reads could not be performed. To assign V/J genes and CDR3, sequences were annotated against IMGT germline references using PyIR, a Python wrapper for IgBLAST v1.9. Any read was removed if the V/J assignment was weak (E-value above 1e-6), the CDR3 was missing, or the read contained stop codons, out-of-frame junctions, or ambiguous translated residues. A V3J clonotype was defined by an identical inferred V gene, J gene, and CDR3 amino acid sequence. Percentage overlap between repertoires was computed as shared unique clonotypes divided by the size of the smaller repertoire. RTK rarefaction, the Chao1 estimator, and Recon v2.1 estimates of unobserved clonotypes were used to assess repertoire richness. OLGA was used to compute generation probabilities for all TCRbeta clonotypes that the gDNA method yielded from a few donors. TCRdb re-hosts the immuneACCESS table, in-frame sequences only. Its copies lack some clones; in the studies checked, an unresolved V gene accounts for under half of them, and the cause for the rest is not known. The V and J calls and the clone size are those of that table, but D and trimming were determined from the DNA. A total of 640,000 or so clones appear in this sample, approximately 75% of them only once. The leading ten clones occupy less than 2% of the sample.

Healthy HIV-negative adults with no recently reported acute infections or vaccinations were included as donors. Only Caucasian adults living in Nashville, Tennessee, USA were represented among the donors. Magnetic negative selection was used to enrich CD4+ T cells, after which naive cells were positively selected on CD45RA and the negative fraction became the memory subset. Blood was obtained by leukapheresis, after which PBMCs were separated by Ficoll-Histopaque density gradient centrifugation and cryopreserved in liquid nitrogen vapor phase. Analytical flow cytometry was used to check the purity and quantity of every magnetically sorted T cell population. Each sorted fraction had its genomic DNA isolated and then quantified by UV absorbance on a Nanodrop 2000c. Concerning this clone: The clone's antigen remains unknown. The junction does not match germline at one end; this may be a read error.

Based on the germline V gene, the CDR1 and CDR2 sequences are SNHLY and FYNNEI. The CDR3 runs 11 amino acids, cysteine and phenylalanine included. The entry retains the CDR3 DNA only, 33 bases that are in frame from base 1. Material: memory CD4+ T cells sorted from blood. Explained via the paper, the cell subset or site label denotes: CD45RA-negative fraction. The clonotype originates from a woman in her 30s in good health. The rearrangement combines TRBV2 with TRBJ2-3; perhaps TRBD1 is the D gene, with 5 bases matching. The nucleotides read TGTGCCAGCACGGCCACAGGTACGCAGTATTTT. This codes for CASTATGTQYF.